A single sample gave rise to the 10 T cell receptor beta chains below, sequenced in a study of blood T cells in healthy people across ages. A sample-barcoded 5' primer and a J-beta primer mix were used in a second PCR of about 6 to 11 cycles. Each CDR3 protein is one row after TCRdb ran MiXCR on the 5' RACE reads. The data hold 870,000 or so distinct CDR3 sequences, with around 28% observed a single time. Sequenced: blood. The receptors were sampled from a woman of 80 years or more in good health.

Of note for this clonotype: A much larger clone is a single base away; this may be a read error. In DNA form, the CDR3 reads TGTGCCGGCAGCACTCGGGGAACTCCGGAAAAAAACATTCAGTACTTC. Protein product: CAGSTRGTPEKNIQYF. The genes are TRBV21-1 and TRBJ2-5. Judging by the DNA end, TRBJ2-4 fits better; the J call may be wrong. TRBV21-1 is a documented pseudogene. This CDR3 region has 16 residues.

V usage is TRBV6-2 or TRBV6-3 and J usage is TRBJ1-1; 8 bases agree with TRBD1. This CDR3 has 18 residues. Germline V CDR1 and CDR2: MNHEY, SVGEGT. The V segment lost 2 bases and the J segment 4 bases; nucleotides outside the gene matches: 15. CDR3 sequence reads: CASSYETGQAVFGTEAFF. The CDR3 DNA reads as TGTGCCAGCAGTTACGAGACGGGACAGGCTGTGTTCGGCACTGAAGCTTTCTTT.

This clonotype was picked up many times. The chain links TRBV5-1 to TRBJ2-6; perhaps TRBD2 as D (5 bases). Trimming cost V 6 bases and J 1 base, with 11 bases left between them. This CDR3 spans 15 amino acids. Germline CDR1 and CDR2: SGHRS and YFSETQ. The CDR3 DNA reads TGCGCCAGCACCGAGAGGGTTTCTGGGGCCAACGTCCTGACTTTC. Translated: CASTERVSGANVLTF.

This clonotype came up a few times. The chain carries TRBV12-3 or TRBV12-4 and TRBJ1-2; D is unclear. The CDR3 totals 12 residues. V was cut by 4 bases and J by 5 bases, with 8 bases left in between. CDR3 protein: CASSYLGYGYTF. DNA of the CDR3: TGTGCCAGCAGTTACTTGGGTTATGGCTACACCTTC.

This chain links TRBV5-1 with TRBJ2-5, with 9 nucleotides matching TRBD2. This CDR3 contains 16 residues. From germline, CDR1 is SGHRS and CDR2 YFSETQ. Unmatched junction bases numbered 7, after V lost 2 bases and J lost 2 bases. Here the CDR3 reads CASSFTAGGRQETQYF. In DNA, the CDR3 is TGCGCCAGCAGCTTCACAGCGGGGGGCCGTCAAGAGACCCAGTACTTC.

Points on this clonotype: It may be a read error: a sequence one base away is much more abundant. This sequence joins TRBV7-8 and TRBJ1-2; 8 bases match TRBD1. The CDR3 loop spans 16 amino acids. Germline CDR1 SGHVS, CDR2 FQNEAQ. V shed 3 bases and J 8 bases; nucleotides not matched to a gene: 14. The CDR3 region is CASSFLDRGTAGGYTF. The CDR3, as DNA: TGTGCCAGCAGCTTCCTCGACAGGGGAACGGCCGGAGGCTACACCTTC. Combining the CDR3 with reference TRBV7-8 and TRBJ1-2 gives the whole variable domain GAGVSQSPRYKVAKRGQDVALRCDPISGHVSLFWYQQALGQGPEFLTYFQNEAQLDKSGLPSDRFFAERPEGSVSTLKIQRTQQEDSAVYLCASSFLDRGTAGGYTFGSGTRLTVV.

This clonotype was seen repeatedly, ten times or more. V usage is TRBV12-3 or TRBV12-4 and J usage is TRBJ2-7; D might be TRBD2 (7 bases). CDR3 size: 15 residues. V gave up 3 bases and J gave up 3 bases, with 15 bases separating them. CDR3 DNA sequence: TGTGCCAGCAGTTTGGGGGGGGCCGCCCACTACGAGCAGTACTTC. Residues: CASSLGGAAHYEQYF.

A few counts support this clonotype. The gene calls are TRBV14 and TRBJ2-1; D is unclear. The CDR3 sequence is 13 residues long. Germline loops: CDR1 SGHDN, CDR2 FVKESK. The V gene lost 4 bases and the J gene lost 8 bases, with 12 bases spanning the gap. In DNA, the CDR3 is TGTGCCAGCAGCCTTCCCCCCTCGTATGAGCAGTTCTTC. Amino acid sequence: CASSLPPSYEQFF.

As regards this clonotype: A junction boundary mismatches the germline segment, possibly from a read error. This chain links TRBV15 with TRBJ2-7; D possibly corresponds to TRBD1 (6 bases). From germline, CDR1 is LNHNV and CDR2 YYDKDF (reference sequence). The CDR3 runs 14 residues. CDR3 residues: CATSRVNRAYEQYF. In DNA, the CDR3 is TGCGCCACCAGCAGAGTCAACAGGGCCTACGAGCAGTACTTC.

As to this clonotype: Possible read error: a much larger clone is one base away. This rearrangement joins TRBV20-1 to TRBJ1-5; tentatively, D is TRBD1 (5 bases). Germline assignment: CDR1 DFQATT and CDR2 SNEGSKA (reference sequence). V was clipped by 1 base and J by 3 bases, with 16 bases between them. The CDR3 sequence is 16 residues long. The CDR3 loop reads CSARATQDIHNQPQHF. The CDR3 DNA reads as TGCAGTGCTAGAGCTACCCAGGACATCCACAATCAGCCCCAGCATTTT.